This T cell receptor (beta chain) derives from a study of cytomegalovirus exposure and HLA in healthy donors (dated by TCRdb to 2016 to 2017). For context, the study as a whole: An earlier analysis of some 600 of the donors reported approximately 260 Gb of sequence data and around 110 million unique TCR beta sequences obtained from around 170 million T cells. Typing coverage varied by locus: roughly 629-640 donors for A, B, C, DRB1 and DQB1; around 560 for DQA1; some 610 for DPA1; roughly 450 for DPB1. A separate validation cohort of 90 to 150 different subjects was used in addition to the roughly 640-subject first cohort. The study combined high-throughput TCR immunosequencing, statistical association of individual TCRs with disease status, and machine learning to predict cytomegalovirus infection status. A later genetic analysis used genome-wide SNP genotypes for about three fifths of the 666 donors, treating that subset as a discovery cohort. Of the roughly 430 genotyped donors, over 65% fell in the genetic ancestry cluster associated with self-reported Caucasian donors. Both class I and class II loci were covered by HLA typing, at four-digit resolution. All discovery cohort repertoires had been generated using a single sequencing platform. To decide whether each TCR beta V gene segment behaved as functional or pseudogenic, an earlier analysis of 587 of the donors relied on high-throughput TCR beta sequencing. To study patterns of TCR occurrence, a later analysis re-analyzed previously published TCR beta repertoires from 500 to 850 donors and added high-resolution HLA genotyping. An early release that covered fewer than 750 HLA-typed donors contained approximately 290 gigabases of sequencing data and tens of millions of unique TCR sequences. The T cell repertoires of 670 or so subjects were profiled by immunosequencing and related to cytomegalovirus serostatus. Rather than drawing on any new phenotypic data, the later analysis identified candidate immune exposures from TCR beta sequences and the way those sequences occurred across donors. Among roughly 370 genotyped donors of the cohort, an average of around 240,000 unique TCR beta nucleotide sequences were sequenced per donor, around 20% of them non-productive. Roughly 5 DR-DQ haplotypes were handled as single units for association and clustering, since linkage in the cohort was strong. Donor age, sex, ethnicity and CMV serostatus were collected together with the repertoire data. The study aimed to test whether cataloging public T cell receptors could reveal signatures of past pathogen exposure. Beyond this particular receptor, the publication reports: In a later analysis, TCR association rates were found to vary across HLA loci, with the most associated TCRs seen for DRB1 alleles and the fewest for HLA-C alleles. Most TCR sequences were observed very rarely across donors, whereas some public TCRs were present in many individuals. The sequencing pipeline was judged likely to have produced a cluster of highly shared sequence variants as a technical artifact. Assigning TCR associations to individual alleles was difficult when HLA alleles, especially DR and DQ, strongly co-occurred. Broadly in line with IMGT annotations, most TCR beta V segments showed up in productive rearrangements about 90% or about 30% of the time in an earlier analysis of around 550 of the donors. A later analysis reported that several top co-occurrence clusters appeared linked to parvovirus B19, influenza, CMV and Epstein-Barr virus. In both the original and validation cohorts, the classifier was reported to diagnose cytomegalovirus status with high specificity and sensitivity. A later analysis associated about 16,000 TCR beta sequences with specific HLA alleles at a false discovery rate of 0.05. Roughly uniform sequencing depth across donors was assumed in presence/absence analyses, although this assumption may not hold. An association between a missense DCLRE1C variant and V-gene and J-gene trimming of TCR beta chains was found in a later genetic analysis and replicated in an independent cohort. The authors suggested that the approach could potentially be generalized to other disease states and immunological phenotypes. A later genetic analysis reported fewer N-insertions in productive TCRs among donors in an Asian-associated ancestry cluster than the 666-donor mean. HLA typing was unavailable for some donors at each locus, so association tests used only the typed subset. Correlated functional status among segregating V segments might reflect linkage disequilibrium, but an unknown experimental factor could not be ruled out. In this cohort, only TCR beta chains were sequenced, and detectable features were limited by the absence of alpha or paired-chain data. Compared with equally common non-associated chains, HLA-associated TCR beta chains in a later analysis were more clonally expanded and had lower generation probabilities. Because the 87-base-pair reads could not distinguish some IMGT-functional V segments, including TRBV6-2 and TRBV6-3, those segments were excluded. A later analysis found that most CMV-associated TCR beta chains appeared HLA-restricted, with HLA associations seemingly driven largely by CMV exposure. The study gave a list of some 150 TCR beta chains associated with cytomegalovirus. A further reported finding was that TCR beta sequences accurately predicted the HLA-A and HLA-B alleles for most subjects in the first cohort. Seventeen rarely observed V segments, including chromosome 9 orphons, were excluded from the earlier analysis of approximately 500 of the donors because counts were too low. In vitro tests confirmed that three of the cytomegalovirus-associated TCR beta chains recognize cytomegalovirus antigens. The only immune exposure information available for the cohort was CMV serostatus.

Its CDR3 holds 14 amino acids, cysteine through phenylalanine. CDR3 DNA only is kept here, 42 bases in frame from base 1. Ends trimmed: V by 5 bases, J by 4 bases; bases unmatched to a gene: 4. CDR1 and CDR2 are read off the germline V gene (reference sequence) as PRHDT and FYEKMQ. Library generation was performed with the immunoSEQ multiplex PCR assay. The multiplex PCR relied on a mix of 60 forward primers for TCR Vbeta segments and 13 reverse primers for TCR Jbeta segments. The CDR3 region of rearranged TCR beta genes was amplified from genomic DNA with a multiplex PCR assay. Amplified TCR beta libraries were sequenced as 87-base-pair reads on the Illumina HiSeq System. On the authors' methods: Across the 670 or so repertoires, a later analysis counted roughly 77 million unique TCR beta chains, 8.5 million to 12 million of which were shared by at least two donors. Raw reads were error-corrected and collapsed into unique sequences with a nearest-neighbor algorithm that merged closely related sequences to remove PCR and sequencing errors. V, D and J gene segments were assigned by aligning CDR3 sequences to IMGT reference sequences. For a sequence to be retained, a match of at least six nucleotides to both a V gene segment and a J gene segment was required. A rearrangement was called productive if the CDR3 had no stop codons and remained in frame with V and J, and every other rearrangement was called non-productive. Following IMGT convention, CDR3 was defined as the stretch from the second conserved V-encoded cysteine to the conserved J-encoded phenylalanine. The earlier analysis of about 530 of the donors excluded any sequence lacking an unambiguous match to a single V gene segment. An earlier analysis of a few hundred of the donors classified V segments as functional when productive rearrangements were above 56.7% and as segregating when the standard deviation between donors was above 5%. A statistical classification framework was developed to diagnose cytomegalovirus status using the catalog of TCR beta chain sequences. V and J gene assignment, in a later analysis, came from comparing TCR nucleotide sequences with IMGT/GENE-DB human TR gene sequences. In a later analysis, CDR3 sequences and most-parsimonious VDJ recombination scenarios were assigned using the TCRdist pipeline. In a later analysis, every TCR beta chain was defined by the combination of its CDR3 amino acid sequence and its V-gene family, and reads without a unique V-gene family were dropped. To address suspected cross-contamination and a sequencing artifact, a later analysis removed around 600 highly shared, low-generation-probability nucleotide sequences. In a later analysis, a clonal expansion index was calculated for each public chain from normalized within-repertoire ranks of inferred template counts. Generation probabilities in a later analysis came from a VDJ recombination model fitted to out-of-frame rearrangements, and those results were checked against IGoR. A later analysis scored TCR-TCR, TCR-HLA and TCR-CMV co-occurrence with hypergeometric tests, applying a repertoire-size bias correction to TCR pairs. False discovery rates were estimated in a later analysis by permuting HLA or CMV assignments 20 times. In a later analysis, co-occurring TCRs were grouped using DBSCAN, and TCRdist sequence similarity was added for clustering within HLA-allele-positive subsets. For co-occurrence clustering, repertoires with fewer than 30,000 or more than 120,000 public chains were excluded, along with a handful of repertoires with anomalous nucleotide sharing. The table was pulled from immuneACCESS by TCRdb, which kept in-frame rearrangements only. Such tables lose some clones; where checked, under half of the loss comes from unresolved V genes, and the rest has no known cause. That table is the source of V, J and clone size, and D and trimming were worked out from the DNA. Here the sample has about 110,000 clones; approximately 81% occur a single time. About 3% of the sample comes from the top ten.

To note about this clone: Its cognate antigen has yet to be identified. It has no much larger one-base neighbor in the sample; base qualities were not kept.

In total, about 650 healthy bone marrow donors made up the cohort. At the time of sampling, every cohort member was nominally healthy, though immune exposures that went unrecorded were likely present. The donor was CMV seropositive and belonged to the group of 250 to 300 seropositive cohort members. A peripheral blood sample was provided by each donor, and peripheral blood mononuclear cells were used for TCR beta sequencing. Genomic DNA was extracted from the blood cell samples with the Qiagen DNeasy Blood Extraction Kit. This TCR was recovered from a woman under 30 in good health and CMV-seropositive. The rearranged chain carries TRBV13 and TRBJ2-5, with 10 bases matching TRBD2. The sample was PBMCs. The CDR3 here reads CASSPRLAGETQYF. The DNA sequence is TGTGCCAGCAGCCCACGACTAGCGGGAGAGACCCAGTACTTC.